This TCR beta chain stems from a study of blood T cell repertoires in COVID-19. The assay was immunoSEQ multiplex PCR, and TCRdb's table has in-frame clones only and misses some. There are approximately 300,000 clones in the sample; about 87% occur only once, and approximately 5.3% lies in the top ten. The CDR3 is 14 amino acids. The V end lost 2 bases, the J end lost 2 bases, and 9 bases lay between the germline ends. Germline CDR1 is SEHNR and CDR2 is FQNEAQ (reference sequence). Adults between about 18 and 95 years of age took part from fewer than 30 US areas. Assignments of participants to cohorts depended upon their own reported clinical history.

The receptor's source is a woman under 40 who had recovered from COVID-19. V is TRBV7-9 and J is TRBJ1-2; no definite D call. The specimen was PBMCs or T cells enriched from blood (not recorded which). The CDR3 sequence: CASSLNTGNYGYTF. The CDR3, as DNA: TGTGCCAGCAGCTTAAACACGGGGAACTATGGCTACACCTTC.